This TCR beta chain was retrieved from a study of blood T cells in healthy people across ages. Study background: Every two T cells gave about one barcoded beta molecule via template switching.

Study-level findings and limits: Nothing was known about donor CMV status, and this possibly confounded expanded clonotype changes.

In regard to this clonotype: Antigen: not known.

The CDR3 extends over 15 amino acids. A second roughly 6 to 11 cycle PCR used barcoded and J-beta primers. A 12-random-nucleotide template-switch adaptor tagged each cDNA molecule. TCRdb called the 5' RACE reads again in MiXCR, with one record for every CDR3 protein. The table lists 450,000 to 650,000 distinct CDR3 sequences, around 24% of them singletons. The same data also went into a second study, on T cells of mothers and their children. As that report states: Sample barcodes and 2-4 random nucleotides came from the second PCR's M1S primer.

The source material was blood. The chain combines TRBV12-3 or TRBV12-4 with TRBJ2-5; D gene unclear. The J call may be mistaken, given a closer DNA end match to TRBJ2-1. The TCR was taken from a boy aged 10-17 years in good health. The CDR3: CASSPTGTYFNEQFF. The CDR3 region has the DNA TGTGCCAGCAGCCCGACGGGCACCTACTTCAATGAGCAGTTCTTC.